The entry below describes one T cell receptor beta chain. The data belong to a study of blood T cell repertoires in COVID-19. The overall study: Acute-phase and convalescent COVID-19 samples originated in the United States, Italy and Spain. The cDNA or gDNA used as material had been derived from T cells, B-cell-depleted T cells, or PBMCs.

Original handling: Using reference gene primer amplification, nucleated cell counts were estimated. Generated by immunoSEQ multiplex PCR, the TCRdb table keeps only in-frame clones and is missing some. For V, J and clone size, that table is used; D and trimming come from the DNA. The table lists around 190,000 clones, roughly 86% of them singletons. Germline CDR1 SGHAT, CDR2 FQNNGV. V was clipped by 7 bases and J by 4 bases, with 19 bases between them. The CDR3 is 15 residues long. The source of this sequence is a man aged 18 to 30 with active or convalescent COVID-19. The rearrangement joins TRBV11-2 to TRBJ1-1, with D unclear. Sequenced input: peripheral blood. The chain's CDR3 is CASIRMGGGVTEAFF. CDR3 in DNA: TGTGCCAGCATCCGAATGGGAGGAGGAGTCACTGAAGCTTTCTTT.